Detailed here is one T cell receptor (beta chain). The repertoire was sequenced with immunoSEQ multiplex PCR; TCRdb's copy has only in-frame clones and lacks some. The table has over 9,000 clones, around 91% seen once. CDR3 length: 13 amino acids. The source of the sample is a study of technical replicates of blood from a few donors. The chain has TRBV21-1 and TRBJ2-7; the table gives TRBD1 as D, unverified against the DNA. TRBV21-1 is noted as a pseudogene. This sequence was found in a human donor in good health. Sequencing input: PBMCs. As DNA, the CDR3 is TGTGCCAGCAGCCCTCGACAGAGCTACGAGCAGTACTTC. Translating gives CASSPRQSYEQYF.